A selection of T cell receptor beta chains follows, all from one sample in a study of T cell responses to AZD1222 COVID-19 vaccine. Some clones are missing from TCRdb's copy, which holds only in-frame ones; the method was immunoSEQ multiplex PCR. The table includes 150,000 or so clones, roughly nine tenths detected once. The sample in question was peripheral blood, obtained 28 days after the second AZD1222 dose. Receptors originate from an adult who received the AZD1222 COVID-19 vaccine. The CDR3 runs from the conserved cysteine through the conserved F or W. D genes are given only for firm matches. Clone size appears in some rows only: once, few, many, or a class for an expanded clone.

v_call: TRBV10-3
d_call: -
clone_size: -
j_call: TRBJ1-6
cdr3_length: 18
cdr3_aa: CAISERTGMSSYNSPLHF
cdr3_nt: TGTGCCATCAGTGAGAGAACAGGGATGAGCTCCTATAATTCACCCCTCCACTTT

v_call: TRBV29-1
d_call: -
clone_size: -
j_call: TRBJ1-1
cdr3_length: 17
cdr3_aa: CSVEPSVRRFVVTEAFF
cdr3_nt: TGCAGCGTTGAGCCTTCTGTCAGGAGGTTTGTTGTTACTGAAGCTTTCTTT

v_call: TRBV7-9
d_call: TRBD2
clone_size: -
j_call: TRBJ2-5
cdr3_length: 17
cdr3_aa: CASSWERLAGVLETQYF
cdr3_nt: TGTGCCAGCAGCTGGGAACGACTAGCGGGAGTTTTAGAGACCCAGTACTTC

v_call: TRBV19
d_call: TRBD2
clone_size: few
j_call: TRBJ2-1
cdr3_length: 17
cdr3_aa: CASSIFLAGGAYNEQFF
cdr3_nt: TGTGCCAGTAGTATATTCCTAGCGGGGGGGGCATACAATGAGCAGTTCTTC

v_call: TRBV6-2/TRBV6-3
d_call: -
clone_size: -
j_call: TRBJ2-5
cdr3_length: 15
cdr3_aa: CASSYGSGVQETQYF
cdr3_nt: TGTGCCAGCAGTTACGGGTCAGGGGTCCAAGAGACCCAGTACTTC

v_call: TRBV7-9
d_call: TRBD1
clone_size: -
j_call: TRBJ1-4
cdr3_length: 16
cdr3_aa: CASSLAGTGGGEKLFF
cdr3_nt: TGTGCCAGCAGCTTAGCGGGGACAGGGGGCGGCGAAAAACTGTTTTTT

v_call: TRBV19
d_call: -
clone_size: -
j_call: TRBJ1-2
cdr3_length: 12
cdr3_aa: CASSMGTPGHTF
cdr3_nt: TGTGCCAGTAGTATGGGGACTCCAGGTCACACCTTC

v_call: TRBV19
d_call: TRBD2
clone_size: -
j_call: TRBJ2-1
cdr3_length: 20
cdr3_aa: CASSLAIGTSGRAGINEQFF
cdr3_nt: TGTGCCAGTAGTCTCGCAATCGGGACTAGCGGGAGGGCTGGGATCAATGAGCAGTTCTTC

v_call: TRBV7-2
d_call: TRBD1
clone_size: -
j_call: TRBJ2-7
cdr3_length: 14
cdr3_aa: CASSLGTGGREQYF
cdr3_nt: TGTGCCAGCAGCTTAGGGACAGGGGGCAGGGAGCAGTACTTC

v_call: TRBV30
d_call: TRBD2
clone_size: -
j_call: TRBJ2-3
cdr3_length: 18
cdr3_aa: CAWSVLRAGTSGTDTQYF
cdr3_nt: TGTGCCTGGAGTGTCCTAAGGGCTGGGACTAGCGGCACAGATACGCAGTATTTT

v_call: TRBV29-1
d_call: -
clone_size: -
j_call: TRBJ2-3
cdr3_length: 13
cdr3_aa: CSVGAVLTDTQYF
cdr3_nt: TGCAGCGTTGGGGCAGTTCTAACAGATACGCAGTATTTT

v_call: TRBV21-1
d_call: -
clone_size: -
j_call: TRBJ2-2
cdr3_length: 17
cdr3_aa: CASSRVGTGLSTGELFF
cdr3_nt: TGTGCCAGCTCGAGGGTCGGGACAGGGTTGAGCACCGGGGAGCTGTTTTTT

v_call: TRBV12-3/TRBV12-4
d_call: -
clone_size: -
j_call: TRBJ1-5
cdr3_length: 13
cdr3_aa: CASSLDSYQPQHF
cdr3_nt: TGTGCCAGCAGTTTAGACAGCTATCAGCCCCAGCATTTT

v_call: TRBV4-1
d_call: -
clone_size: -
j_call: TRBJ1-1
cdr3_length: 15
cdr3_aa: CASSHSSEGNTEAFF
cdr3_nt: TGCGCCAGCAGCCATTCCTCAGAGGGTAACACTGAAGCTTTCTTT

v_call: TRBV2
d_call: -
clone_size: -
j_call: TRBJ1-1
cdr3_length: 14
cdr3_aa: CASRGGHLNTEAFF
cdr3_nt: TGTGCCAGCAGGGGGGGACACCTGAACACTGAAGCTTTCTTT

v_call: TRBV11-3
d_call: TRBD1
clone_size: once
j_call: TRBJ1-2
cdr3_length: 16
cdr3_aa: CASSPMTDREIDGYTF
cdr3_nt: TGTGCCAGCAGCCCGATGACGGACAGGGAAATTGATGGCTACACCTTC

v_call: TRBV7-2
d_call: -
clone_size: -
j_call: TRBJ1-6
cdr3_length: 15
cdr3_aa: CASSASGDPGSPLHF
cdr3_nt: TGTGCCAGCAGCGCTTCCGGGGATCCGGGGTCACCCCTCCACTTT

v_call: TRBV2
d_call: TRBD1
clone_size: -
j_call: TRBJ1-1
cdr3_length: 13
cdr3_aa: CASSYRGTTEAFF
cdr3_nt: TGTGCCAGCAGTTACAGGGGGACCACTGAAGCTTTCTTT

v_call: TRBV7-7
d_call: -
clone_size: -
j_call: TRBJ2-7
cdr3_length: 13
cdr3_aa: CASSLRGSNEQYF
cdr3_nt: TGTGCTAGCAGCTTAAGGGGAAGCAACGAGCAGTACTTC

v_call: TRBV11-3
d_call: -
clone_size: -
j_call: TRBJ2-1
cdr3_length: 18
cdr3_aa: CASSLGYKPGGTYNEQFF
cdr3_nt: TGTGCCAGCAGCTTAGGTTATAAACCGGGGGGCACCTACAATGAGCAGTTCTTC

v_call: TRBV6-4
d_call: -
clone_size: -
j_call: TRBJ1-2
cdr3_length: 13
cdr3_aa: CASSRERGYGYTF
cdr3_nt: TGTGCCAGCAGTCGTGAGAGGGGCTATGGCTACACCTTC

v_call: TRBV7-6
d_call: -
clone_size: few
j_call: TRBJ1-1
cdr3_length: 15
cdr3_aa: CASSLVEGGDTEAFF
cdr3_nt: TGTGCCAGCAGCTTAGTGGAGGGGGGAGACACTGAAGCTTTCTTT

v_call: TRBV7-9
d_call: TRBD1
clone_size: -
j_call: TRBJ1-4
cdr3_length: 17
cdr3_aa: CASSSRTGGFQNEKLFF
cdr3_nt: TGTGCCAGCAGCTCGAGGACAGGGGGCTTTCAGAATGAAAAACTGTTTTTT

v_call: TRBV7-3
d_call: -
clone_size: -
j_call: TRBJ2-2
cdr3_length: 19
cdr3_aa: CASSLRAPAQYSNTGELFF
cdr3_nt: TGTGCCAGCAGCTTAAGGGCCCCCGCCCAATATTCGAACACCGGGGAGCTGTTTTTT

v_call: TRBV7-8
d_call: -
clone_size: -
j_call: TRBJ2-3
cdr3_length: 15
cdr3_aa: CASSLVRGAPDTQYF
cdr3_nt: TGTGCCAGCAGCTTAGTTCGGGGGGCACCAGATACGCAGTATTTT

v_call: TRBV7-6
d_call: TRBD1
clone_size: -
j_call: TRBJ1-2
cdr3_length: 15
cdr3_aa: CASASAGTGSGGYTF
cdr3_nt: TGTGCCAGCGCCTCAGCCGGGACAGGGTCTGGTGGCTACACCTTC

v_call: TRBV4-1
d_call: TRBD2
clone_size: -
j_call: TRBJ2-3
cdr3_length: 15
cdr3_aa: CASSRLAGGSDTQYF
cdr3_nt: TGCGCCAGCAGCAGACTAGCGGGGGGGTCAGATACGCAGTATTTT

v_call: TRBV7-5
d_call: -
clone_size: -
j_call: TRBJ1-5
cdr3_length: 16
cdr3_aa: CARSTNDRGSNQPQHF
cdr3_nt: TGTGCCAGAAGCACTAACGACAGGGGAAGCAATCAGCCCCAGCATTTT

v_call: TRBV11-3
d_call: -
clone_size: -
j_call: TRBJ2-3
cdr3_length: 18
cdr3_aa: CASSLGPTGRARSDTQYF
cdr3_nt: TGTGCCAGCAGCTTAGGCCCCACAGGCAGGGCGAGGTCAGATACGCAGTATTTT

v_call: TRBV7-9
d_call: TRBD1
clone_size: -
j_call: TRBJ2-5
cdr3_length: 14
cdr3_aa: CASSLGTGMKTQYF
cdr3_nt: TGTGCCAGCAGCTTAGGGACAGGGATGAAGACCCAGTACTTC

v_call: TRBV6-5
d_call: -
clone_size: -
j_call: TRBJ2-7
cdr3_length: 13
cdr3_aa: CASSSDRSHEQYF
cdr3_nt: TGTGCCAGCAGTTCCGACAGGTCACACGAGCAGTACTTC

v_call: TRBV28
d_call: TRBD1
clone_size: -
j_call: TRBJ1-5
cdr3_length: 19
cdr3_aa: CASSLRGDRVRSSNQPQHF
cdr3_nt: TGTGCCAGCAGTCTCAGGGGGGACAGAGTACGGAGTAGCAATCAGCCCCAGCATTTT

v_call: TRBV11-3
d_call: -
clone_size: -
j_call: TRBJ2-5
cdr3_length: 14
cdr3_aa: CASSLEQVEETQYF
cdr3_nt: TGTGCCAGCAGCTTGGAACAGGTAGAAGAGACCCAGTACTTC

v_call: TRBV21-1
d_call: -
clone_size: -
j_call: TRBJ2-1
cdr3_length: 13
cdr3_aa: CASSKAGENEQFF
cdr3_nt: TGTGCCAGCAGCAAAGCTGGCGAGAATGAGCAGTTCTTC

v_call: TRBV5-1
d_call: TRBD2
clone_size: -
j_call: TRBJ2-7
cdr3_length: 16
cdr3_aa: CASSLGGLAEGHEQYF
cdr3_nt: TGCGCCAGCAGCTTGGGAGGACTAGCGGAAGGACACGAGCAGTACTTC

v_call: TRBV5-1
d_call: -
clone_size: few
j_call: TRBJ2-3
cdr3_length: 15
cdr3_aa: CASSLAGTWADTQYF
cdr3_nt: TGCGCCAGCAGCTTGGCCGGGACGTGGGCAGATACGCAGTATTTT

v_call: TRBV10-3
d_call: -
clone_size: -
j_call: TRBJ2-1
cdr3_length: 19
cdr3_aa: CAISAPRARERSSYNEQFF
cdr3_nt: TGTGCCATCAGTGCACCTAGGGCACGCGAAAGAAGCTCCTACAATGAGCAGTTCTTC

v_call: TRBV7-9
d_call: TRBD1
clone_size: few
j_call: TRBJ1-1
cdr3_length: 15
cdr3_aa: CASSQPGQGVTEAFF
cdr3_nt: TGTGCCAGCAGCCAACCGGGACAGGGGGTGACTGAAGCTTTCTTT

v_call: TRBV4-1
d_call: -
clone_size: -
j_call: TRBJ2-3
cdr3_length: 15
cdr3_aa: CASSQAWVSTDTQYF
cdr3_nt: TGCGCCAGCAGCCAAGCGTGGGTAAGCACAGATACGCAGTATTTT

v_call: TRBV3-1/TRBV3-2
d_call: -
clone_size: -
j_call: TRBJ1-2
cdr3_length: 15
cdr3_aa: CASSQDYWGNYGYTF
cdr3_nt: TGTGCCAGCAGCCAAGATTACTGGGGTAACTATGGCTACACCTTC

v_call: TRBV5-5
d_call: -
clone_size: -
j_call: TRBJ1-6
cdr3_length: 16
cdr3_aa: CASSLSVRGWDSPLHF
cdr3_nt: TGTGCCAGCAGCTTGAGTGTCAGGGGCTGGGATTCACCCCTCCACTTT

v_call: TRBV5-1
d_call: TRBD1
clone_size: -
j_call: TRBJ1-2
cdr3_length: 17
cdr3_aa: CASSPTPRQGGNYGYTF
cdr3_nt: TGCGCCAGCAGCCCGACACCCCGACAGGGAGGTAACTATGGCTACACCTTC

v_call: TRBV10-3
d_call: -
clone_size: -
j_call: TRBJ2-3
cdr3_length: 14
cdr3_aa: CATLDSSSTDTQYF
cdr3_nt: TGTGCCACCCTAGACAGTTCTAGCACAGATACGCAGTATTTT

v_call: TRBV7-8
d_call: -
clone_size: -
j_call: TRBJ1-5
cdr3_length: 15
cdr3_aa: CASSLSLSGNQPQHF
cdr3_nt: TGTGCCAGCAGCTTAAGTCTTTCGGGCAATCAGCCCCAGCATTTT

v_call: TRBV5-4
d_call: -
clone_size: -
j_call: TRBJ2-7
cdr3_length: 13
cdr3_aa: CASSTQGSDEQYF
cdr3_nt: TGTGCCAGCAGCACTCAGGGGAGTGACGAGCAGTACTTC

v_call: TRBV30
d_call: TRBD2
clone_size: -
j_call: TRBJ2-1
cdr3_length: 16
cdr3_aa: CAWTPPGLAGSGEQFF
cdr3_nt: TGTGCCTGGACTCCTCCGGGACTAGCGGGGTCCGGGGAGCAGTTCTTC

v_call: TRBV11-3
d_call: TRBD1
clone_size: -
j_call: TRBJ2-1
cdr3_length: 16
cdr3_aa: CASSSIQGAGYNEQFF
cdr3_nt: TGTGCCAGCAGCTCAATACAGGGGGCGGGTTACAATGAGCAGTTCTTC

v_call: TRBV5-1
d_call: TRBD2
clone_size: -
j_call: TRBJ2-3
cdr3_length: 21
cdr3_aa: CASSSKVWLAGPRITTDTQYF
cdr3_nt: TGCGCCAGCAGCTCTAAGGTGTGGCTAGCGGGTCCACGAATTACCACAGATACGCAGTATTTT

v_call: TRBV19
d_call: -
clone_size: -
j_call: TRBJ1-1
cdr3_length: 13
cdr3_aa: CASSSQANTEAFF
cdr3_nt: TGTGCCAGTAGTTCCCAGGCGAACACTGAAGCTTTCTTT

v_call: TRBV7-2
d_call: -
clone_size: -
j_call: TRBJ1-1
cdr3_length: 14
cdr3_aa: CASSLGATNTEAFF
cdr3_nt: TGTGCCAGCAGCTTAGGCGCTACGAACACTGAAGCTTTCTTT

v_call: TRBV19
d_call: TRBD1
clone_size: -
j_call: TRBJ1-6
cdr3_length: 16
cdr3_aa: CASSIRLGTDNSPLHF
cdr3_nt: TGTGCCAGTAGTATAAGGCTCGGGACAGATAATTCACCCCTCCACTTT

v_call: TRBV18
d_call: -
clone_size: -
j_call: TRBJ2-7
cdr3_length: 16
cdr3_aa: CASSPPVGRETYEQYF
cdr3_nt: TGTGCCAGCTCACCACCGGTAGGCAGGGAAACCTACGAGCAGTACTTC

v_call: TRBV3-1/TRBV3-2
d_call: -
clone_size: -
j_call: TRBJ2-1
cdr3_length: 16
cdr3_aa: CASSQETRLAYNEQFF
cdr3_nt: TGTGCCAGCAGCCAAGAGACGCGGTTAGCCTACAATGAGCAGTTCTTC

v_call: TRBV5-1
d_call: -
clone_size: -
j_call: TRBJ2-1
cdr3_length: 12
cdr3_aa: CASSLGTHEQFF
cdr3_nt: TGCGCCAGCAGCTTGGGAACCCATGAGCAGTTCTTC

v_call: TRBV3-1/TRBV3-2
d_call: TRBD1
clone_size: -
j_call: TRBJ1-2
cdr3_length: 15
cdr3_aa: CASSPGTGGLWGYTF
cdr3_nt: TGTGCCAGCAGCCCCGGGACAGGGGGCTTGTGGGGCTACACCTTC

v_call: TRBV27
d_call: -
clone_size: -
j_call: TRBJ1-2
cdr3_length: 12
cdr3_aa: CASSGSGYGYTF
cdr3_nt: TGTGCCAGCAGCGGTAGCGGGTATGGCTACACCTTC

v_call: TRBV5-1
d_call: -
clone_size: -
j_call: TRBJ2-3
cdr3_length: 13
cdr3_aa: CASSLEGSDTQYF
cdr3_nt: TGCGCCAGCAGCTTGGAAGGCTCAGATACGCAGTATTTT